The rows below give T cell receptor beta chains drawn from one sample of a study of tumor-infiltrating lymphocytes in primary liver carcinoma. One entry per CDR3 protein results from TCRdb running MiXCR on the multiplex PCR reads. The table shows fewer than 250,000 distinct CDR3 sequences, with around 60% occurring only once. Material for sequencing was peripheral blood. These receptor sequences come from an older woman with primary liver carcinoma and hepatitis B virus infection. Both conserved end residues are part of each CDR3. D genes are given only for firm matches. The size entry is marked missing in some rows and otherwise reads once, few, many or a size class.

>many|TRBD2|TRBV12-3/TRBV12-4|TRBJ2-2
TGTGCCAGCAGTTCGAGCGGGAGAGGCACCGGGGAGCTGTTTTTT
CASSSSGRGTGELFF
>-|-|TRBV12-3/TRBV12-4|TRBJ1-1
TGTGCCGGCACCGATCAGCCGTACACTGAAGCTTTCTTT
CAGTDQPYTEAFF
>-|TRBD1|TRBV30|TRBJ1-5
TGTGCCTGGAGCCGGGACAGGGGGCTCGGTCAGCCCCAGCATTTT
CAWSRDRGLGQPQHF
>-|TRBD1|TRBV5-1|TRBJ2-1
TGCGCCAGCAGCATACTCGGGACAGGGGTCGGCAATGAGCAGTTCTTC
CASSILGTGVGNEQFF
>few|TRBD1|TRBV7-9|TRBJ1-1
TGTGCCAGCAGCTTAGCAGGGGGCCACACTGAAGCTTTCTTT
CASSLAGGHTEAFF
>-|-|TRBV6-6|TRBJ2-7
TGTGCCAGCACCGGCGAGGCCGGGAACCCCTACGAGCGGTACTTC
CASTGEAGNPYERYF
>-|-|TRBV11-2|TRBJ2-5
TGTGCCGGCAGCTTACAGCAGGCAGGGGTTGGAGGAGAGACCCAGTACTTC
CAGSLQQAGVGGETQYF
>-|TRBD2|TRBV6-5|TRBJ2-7
TGTGCCAGCAGACGGACTAGCGGCAACACCTACGAGCAGTACTTC
CASRRTSGNTYEQYF
>many|TRBD1|TRBV6-5|TRBJ1-2
TGTGCCAGCAGTTTTAAAGGAGGGGGCGAGGCTGGCTACACCTTC
CASSFKGGGEAGYTF
>few|TRBD1|TRBV5-1|TRBJ1-2
TGCGCCAGCAGCTTACAGGGGGACTATGGCTACACCTTC
CASSLQGDYGYTF
>-|TRBD2|TRBV11-2|TRBJ2-7
TGTGCCAGCAGCTTAGATGGGCTTAGCGGGAGGTATGAGCAGTACTTC
CASSLDGLSGRYEQYF
>-|-|TRBV6-5|TRBJ1-1
TGTGTCAGCAGTTGGGAGCAGTACACTGAAGCTTTCTTT
CVSSWEQYTEAFF
>many|-|TRBV7-8|TRBJ1-2
TGTGCCAGCAGCTGGGCGGGCGCCTATGGCTACACCTTC
CASSWAGAYGYTF
>-|TRBD2|TRBV29-1|TRBJ2-3
TGCAACACCCGGCCGCGGGAGAGGGGCACAGATACGCGGTATTTT
CNTRPRERGTDTRYF
>once|TRBD1|TRBV11-2|TRBJ2-3
TGTGCCAACAGCTCAACCCGGTTACAGGGGGCAGATAGGCACTATTTT
CANSSTRLQGADRHYF
>many|-|TRBV29-1|TRBJ2-1
TGCAGCGCCTACATGGGTGGTATTGAGCAGTTCTTC
CSAYMGGIEQFF
>few|TRBD1|TRBV5-4|TRBJ2-7
TGTGCCAGCAGCTGGGGAGCTGGACAGGGGTCCTACGAGCAGTACTTC
CASSWGAGQGSYEQYF
>once|TRBD2|TRBV10-3|TRBJ2-1
TGTGCCATCAGTGAGGGTGGCGGGAGCGGTGATAATGAACAGTTCTTC
CAISEGGGSGDNEQFF
>-|-|TRBV28|TRBJ2-3
TGTGCCAGCATTTTAACGGGAGAAGGCACAGATACGCAGTATTTT
CASILTGEGTDTQYF
>medium-sized|TRBD2|TRBV11-3|TRBJ2-1
TGTGCCAGCAGACCTACTAGCGGGAGGGCCTATGAGCAGTTCTTC
CASRPTSGRAYEQFF
>-|-|TRBV28|TRBJ2-1
TGTGCCGGCAGAATCGGTAGCAATGAGCAGTTCTTC
CAGRIGSNEQFF
>-|TRBD1|TRBV5-1|TRBJ2-7
TGCGCCAGCAGCTTGTTTTCGGCTTGGGACAGCTCCTACGAGCAGTACTTC
CASSLFSAWDSSYEQYF
>few|-|TRBV5-1|TRBJ2-1
TGCGCCAGCAGCCCTTTAGGGGCTAGTTTACGGCAGAGGAATGAGCAGTTCTTC
CASSPLGASLRQRNEQFF
>many|-|TRBV30|TRBJ1-1
TGTGCCTGGAGTGTACCGGTCAGTTCAGAAGCTTTCTTT
CAWSVPVSSEAFF
>-|-|TRBV29-1|TRBJ2-5
TGCAACGTTGGACAGAGAGGGCTTAGGGAGACCCAGTACTTC
CNVGQRGLRETQYF
>many|-|TRBV28|TRBJ2-1
TGTGCCAGCAGCCCAGACTCTGGCTCCTACAATGAGCAGTTCTTC
CASSPDSGSYNEQFF
>few|TRBD1|TRBV12-3/TRBV12-4|TRBJ1-2
TGTGCCAGCAGTCCCGGGACAGATTTGCACACCTTC
CASSPGTDLHTF
>once|-|TRBV11-1|TRBJ2-7
TGTGCTTGCAGCTTAGCCGGGTCTCCGCAGTACTTC
CACSLAGSPQYF
>-|-|TRBV30|TRBJ1-4
TGTGCCTGGAGCGGCGGGACATCCAGTAAGGGAGAAAAACTGTTTTTT
CAWSGGTSSKGEKLFF
>-|-|TRBV5-1|TRBJ2-5
TGCGCCAGCAGCCATAGAAACGAAGAGACCCAGTACTTC
CASSHRNEETQYF
>once|TRBD2|TRBV11-3|TRBJ2-5
TGTGCCAGCAGCTCAGTCCGGACTAGCGGGAGGACTGTCTTGACCCAGTACTTC
CASSSVRTSGRTVLTQYF
>-|TRBD2|TRBV11-2|TRBJ2-2
TGTACCAGCAACCCAATGGGACTAGCGGTCAACACCGGGGAGCTGTTTTTT
CTSNPMGLAVNTGELFF
>-|-|TRBV6-5|TRBJ2-5
TGTGCCAGCAGTAACAGGGTTGGGGGGACCGAGACACAGTACTTC
CASSNRVGGTETQYF
>-|-|TRBV11-3|TRBJ2-7
TGTGCCAGCAACTCGACAGGATCTGCCTGCGAGCAGTACTTC
CASNSTGSACEQYF
>-|TRBD2|TRBV11-3|TRBJ2-1
TGTACCAGCAGCTTAGATTTAGCGGGAGGTGGAAGTGAGCAGTTCTTC
CTSSLDLAGGGSEQFF
>many|-|TRBV11-2|TRBJ2-5
TGTGCCAGCAGCTTAGCCAGAAAAGAGACCCAGTACTTC
CASSLARKETQYF
>many|-|TRBV28|TRBJ2-5
TGTGCCAGCAGTTTTAAGGGGGAGTACCAAGAGACCCAGTACTTC
CASSFKGEYQETQYF
>-|-|TRBV11-3|TRBJ2-1
TGTGCCAGCAGCTTATCTCTTAGAGGGCCTGGAGATGAGCAGTTCTTC
CASSLSLRGPGDEQFF
>-|TRBD2|TRBV5-1|TRBJ2-7
TGCGCCAGCAGCATACTAGCGGGAGAATACGAGCAGTACTTC
CASSILAGEYEQYF
>-|TRBD1|TRBV28|TRBJ2-5
TGTGCCAGCAGTTTTGTATCGACAGGGAGTAGAGAGACCCAGTACTTC
CASSFVSTGSRETQYF
>-|-|TRBV11-2|TRBJ2-7
TGTGCCAGCAGCCTGTCAGGGGAGAACTACGAGCAGTACTTC
CASSLSGENYEQYF
>few|TRBD2|TRBV11-2|TRBJ2-1
TGTGCCAGCAGCTTAGATAGGGGCGGGAGGTTCTACAATGAGCAGTTCTTC
CASSLDRGGRFYNEQFF
>-|-|TRBV5-1|TRBJ1-5
TGCGCCAGCAGCAATAAGGGGGGGCGAAGCAATCAGCCCCAGCATTTT
CASSNKGGRSNQPQHF
>many|TRBD1|TRBV12-3/TRBV12-4|TRBJ2-7
TGTGCCAGCAGTTCCCCCGACAGGGGCTACGAGCAGTACTTC
CASSSPDRGYEQYF
>once|-|TRBV5-1|TRBJ2-5
TGCGCCAGCAGCTTGACTTCAGAGACCCAGTACTTC
CASSLTSETQYF
>many|TRBD2|TRBV6-5|TRBJ2-1
TGTGCCAGCAGACGACTAGCCGAGCAGTTCTTC
CASRRLAEQFF
>many|TRBD1|TRBV7-8|TRBJ2-1
TGTGCCAGCAGCCACGGGACAGGCAATGAGCAGTTCTTC
CASSHGTGNEQFF
>few|-|TRBV28|TRBJ2-1
TGTGCCAGCAGTCCCGACCTAGCCCCCTACAATGAGCAGTTCTTC
CASSPDLAPYNEQFF
>-|TRBD2|TRBV6-1|TRBJ2-7
TGTGTCAGCAGGGCTCGGGGGACTAGCGGGGGCGAGCAGTACTTC
CVSRARGTSGGEQYF
>many|-|TRBV4-2|TRBJ2-7
TGTGCCAGCAGCCAGGACTCCCCCGGACAACAGTACTTC
CASSQDSPGQQYF
>-|-|TRBV5-6|TRBJ1-2
TGTGCCAGCAGCTCGATTGGGGGCGACTATGGCTACACCTTC
CASSSIGGDYGYTF
>-|-|TRBV10-3|TRBJ1-2
TGTGCCATCAGTGAGAAGCAGACTAACTATGGCTACACCTTC
CAISEKQTNYGYTF
>-|TRBD2|TRBV7-9|TRBJ2-7
TGTGCCAGCAGCCTAGGACTAGCGGGAGGCCCTTACAACGAGCAGTACTTC
CASSLGLAGGPYNEQYF
>few|TRBD1|TRBV20-1|TRBJ2-7
TGCAGTGCTACGGCCCCTGACAGGGGGAATACCTACGAGCAGTACTTC
CSATAPDRGNTYEQYF